The 26 T cell receptor beta chains in this list originate from one sample, sequenced in a study of graft-versus-host responses after intestinal transplantation. TCRdb keeps only in-frame clones here, not all; method: immunoSEQ multiplex PCR. The sample lists around 20,000 clones; around 95% were seen once. Specimen: PBMCs, collected 23 days after intestinal transplant. These receptor sequences come from a human patient who received an intestinal transplant, so some T cells may come from the graft donor.

CDR3 loop: CASSLLWDRQSTDTQYF. For the CDR3, the DNA is TGTGCCAGCAGCCTCCTCTGGGACAGGCAAAGCACAGATACGCAGTATTTT. The gene calls are TRBV7-8 and TRBJ2-3; 8 bases line up with TRBD1. This CDR3 spans 17 amino acids. CDR1 SGHVS and CDR2 FQNEAQ come from the germline V gene. V trimming: 5 bases; J trimming: 0 bases; junction bases outside the gene matches: 10.

The chain combines TRBV6-1 with TRBJ2-3, with TRBD2 matching 9 bases. The V segment lost 4 bases and the J segment 5 bases; nucleotides outside the gene matches: 7. CDR1 is MNHNS and CDR2 is SASEGT in the germline V gene. This CDR3 spans 15 amino acids. The DNA for the CDR3 is TGTGCCAGCAGTGTCCGTCTACTAGCGGGAGATACGCAGTATTTT. Translating it yields CASSVRLLAGDTQYF.

This clone was observed a handful of times. The chain combines TRBV9 with TRBJ1-2; 9 bases agree with TRBD1. V was clipped by 0 bases and J by 5 bases; unmatched bases: 5. Germline CDR1 reads SGDLS; CDR2 reads YYNGEE. This CDR3 is 15 amino acids long. CDR3 in amino acids: CASSVGGTGIYGYTF. DNA of the CDR3: TGTGCCAGCAGCGTAGGCGGGACAGGGATATATGGCTACACCTTC.

J is TRBJ2-7 and V is TRBV16, with no clear D. The CDR3 has 13 amino acids. Deletions cut 0 bases from V and 6 bases from J, with 9 bases between. In germline, CDR1 is KGHSY, CDR2 FQNENV. The CDR3 nucleotides are TGTGCCAGCAGCCAATCCCTCCTTGGCGAGCAGTACTTC. Translation: CASSQSLLGEQYF.

CDR3 sequence reads: CASSPRGAQHF. The CDR3 nucleotides are TGTGCCAGCAGTCCCAGAGGGGCCCAGCATTTT. The chain uses TRBV6-5 and TRBJ1-5; D is perhaps TRBD1 (5 bases). The V end was cut by 5 bases, the J end by 11 bases, with 10 bases between. This CDR3 region has 11 residues. Per the germline V gene, CDR1 is MNHEY and CDR2 is SVGAGI.

The V call is TRBV6-5, the J call TRBJ1-5, with D uncertain. The V gene's germline CDR1 is MNHEY and CDR2 SVGAGI. With 6 bases removed from V and 9 bases from J, the gap between germline ends came to 18 bases. The CDR3 length is 14 residues. DNA for the CDR3: TGTGCCAGCAGCCGGCAGGAGGTACTTCGGCCCCAGCATTTT. Its translation is CASSRQEVLRPQHF.

This chain links TRBV9 with TRBJ2-3; TRBD2 matches at 10 bases. Looked up from germline, CDR1 is SGDLS and CDR2 is YYNGEE. The CDR3 is made up of 19 amino acids. Losses at the gene ends were 4 bases for V and 4 bases for J; bases not matched to a gene: 18. The CDR3 here is CASSTQHPLAGELADTQYF. The CDR3 DNA sequence: TGTGCCAGCAGCACCCAACATCCCCTAGCGGGAGAGTTAGCAGATACGCAGTATTTT.

V gene TRBV19 combines with J gene TRBJ2-7; D gene unclear. Germline CDR1 is LNHDA and CDR2 is SQIVND (reference sequence). The CDR3 spans 15 residues. Trimming pared 2 bases from V and 1 base from J, leaving 12 bases between. CDR3 bases: TGTGCCAGTAGTATATCGGCGGATGGATCCTACGAGCAGTACTTC. The encoded protein is CASSISADGSYEQYF.

The chain couples TRBV29-1 to TRBJ2-7, with TRBD1 matching 7 bases. Unmatched junction bases numbered 17, after V lost 4 bases and J lost 5 bases. This CDR3 has 16 residues. Germline CDR1 and CDR2: SQVTM and ANQGSEA. CDR3 DNA sequence: TGCAGCGTTGTTCTCCTGCGACAGGGTCCCGAGGACGAGCAGTACTTC. Encoded protein: CSVVLLRQGPEDEQYF.

The rearrangement links TRBV5-4 to TRBJ1-4, with D possibly TRBD1 on 5 matching bases. This CDR3 has 15 residues. Deletions cut 4 bases from V and 3 bases from J, with 13 bases between. Germline CDR1 reads SGHNT; CDR2 reads YYREEE (reference sequence). CDR3 residues: CASSPGQGPNEKLFF. CDR3 DNA: TGTGCCAGCAGCCCCGGGCAGGGACCTAATGAAAAACTGTTTTTT. Combining the CDR3 with reference TRBV5-4 and TRBJ1-4 gives the whole variable domain ETGVTQSPTHLIKTRGQQVTLRCSSQSGHNTVSWYQQALGQGPQFIFQYYREEENGRGNFPPRFSGLQFPNYSSELNVNALELDDSALYLCASSPGQGPNEKLFFGSGTQLSVL.

The chain employs TRBV2 and TRBJ2-3; D is undetermined. This CDR3 is 14 amino acids long. The V and J ends lost 3 bases and 4 bases respectively, with 11 bases between them. CDR1 SNHLY and CDR2 FYNNEI come from the germline V gene. The CDR3 region has the DNA TGTGCCAGCAGTGATCCGATATCTCCAGATACGCAGTATTTT. Its translation is CASSDPISPDTQYF.

CDR3 loop: CASSLDRGYGYTF. The CDR3 DNA reads as TGTGCCAGCAGTTTAGACAGGGGCTATGGCTACACCTTC. The rearrangement joins TRBV28 to TRBJ1-2; TRBD1 matches 8 bases. The CDR3 totals 13 residues. The J segment lost 4 bases and the V segment lost 2 bases, leaving 0 bases of the junction unmatched. The germline gives CDR1 MDHEN, CDR2 SYDVKM.

V and J are TRBV27 and TRBJ2-5; possible D gene TRBD1, 5 bases. V lost 4 bases to trimming and J lost 5 bases, with 11 bases between them. The CDR3 is made up of 13 amino acids. Germline values: CDR1 MNHEY, CDR2 SMNVEV (reference sequence). The CDR3 sequence is CASSCQGCETQYF. As DNA, the CDR3 is TGTGCCAGCAGTTGCCAGGGTTGCGAGACCCAGTACTTC.

The genes are TRBV11-3 and TRBJ2-2, with D hard to call. The CDR3 runs to 15 residues. The ends were cut back, 4 bases at V and 1 base at J, with 10 bases in the middle. CDR1 and CDR2 from the germline V gene are SGHNT and YENEEA. In DNA form, the CDR3 reads TGTGCCAGCAGCTCACCGACGGTGAACACCGGGGAGCTGTTTTTT. This gives the protein CASSSPTVNTGELFF.

The chain carries TRBV5-4 and TRBJ2-1, with D unresolved. The CDR3 spans 12 residues. V was shortened by 4 bases and J by 9 bases, with 11 bases between the two germline ends. CDR1 is SGHNT and CDR2 is YYREEE in the germline V gene (reference sequence). CDR3 DNA: TGTGCCAGCAGCCCCCCGTCTGGTGAGCAGTTCTTC. Amino acid sequence: CASSPPSGEQFF.

In its sample, this clone was seen once. The V and J genes are TRBV27 and TRBJ1-2, with D tentatively TRBD1 (5 bases). V lost 0 bases, J lost 3 bases, and 17 bases lay in between. Germline CDR1 reads MNHEY; CDR2 reads SMNVEV (reference sequence). CDR3 length: 17 amino acids. The CDR3 DNA sequence: TGTGCCAGCAGTTTATCGGGGATAGGGGAACGATACTATGGCTACACCTTC. Translated: CASSLSGIGERYYGYTF.

In DNA, the CDR3 is TGTGCCAGCAGCTTATACTACGAGCAGTACTTC. This codes for CASSLYYEQYF. The chain employs TRBV7-3 and TRBJ2-7; D is undetermined. Germline values: CDR1 SGHTA, CDR2 FQGTGA. This CDR3 is 11 amino acids long. With 2 bases removed from V and 3 bases from J, the gap between germline ends came to 2 bases.

The chain has TRBV30 and TRBJ1-1; no firm D call. The V end was cut by 4 bases, the J end by 4 bases, with 16 bases between. Germline V gene lookup returns CDR1 GTSNPN and CDR2 SVGIG (reference sequence). The length of the CDR3 is 14 residues. Here the CDR3 reads CAWMTAIGITEAFF. In DNA, the CDR3 is TGTGCCTGGATGACCGCGATTGGAATCACTGAAGCTTTCTTT.

This rearrangement joins TRBV19 to TRBJ1-4; D gene unclear. V lost 5 bases to trimming and J lost 6 bases, with 16 bases between them. The germline gives CDR1 LNHDA, CDR2 SQIVND (reference sequence). The CDR3 runs to 15 residues. The CDR3 nucleotides are TGTGCCAGTAGTTTATTAGAGGATGAATATGAAAAACTGTTTTTT. It translates to CASSLLEDEYEKLFF.

The DNA for the CDR3 is TGTGCCAGCAGAGAACGCCGGTATACGCAGTATTTT. As protein: CASRERRYTQYF. The chain combines TRBV2 with TRBJ2-3, with D uncertain. CDR1 and CDR2 (germline): SNHLY, FYNNEI. The V gene lost 6 bases and the J gene lost 7 bases, with 11 bases spanning the gap. This CDR3 is 12 amino acids long.

The chain uses TRBV11-2 and TRBJ2-3; 7 bases agree with TRBD2. Germline V CDR1 and CDR2: SGHAT, FQNNGV. CDR3 size: 15 residues. The V and J ends lost 7 bases and 4 bases, in that order; junction bases with no gene match: 11. The CDR3 is CASTPREQGADTQYF. Here the CDR3 DNA reads TGTGCCAGCACCCCGCGGGAGCAGGGCGCAGATACGCAGTATTTT.

V usage is TRBV6-5 and J usage is TRBJ2-7; a possible D gene is TRBD2 (5 bases). The length of the CDR3 is 12 residues. The V gene lost 5 bases and the J gene lost 5 bases, with 10 bases spanning the gap. Germline values: CDR1 MNHEY, CDR2 SVGAGI. CDR3 protein: CASSESGDEQYF. The CDR3 region has the DNA TGTGCCAGCAGTGAAAGCGGCGACGAGCAGTACTTC.

The rearrangement uses TRBV4-3 and TRBJ1-3, with D unclear. Germline assignment: CDR1 LGHNA and CDR2 YSLEER. There are 16 residues in the CDR3. Trimming pared 0 bases from V and 0 bases from J, leaving 9 bases between. The DNA for the CDR3 is TGCGCCAGCAGCCAAGAAGGCCGCCCCTCTGGAAACACCATATATTTT. Translated, it gives CASSQEGRPSGNTIYF.

This sequence joins TRBV5-5 and TRBJ1-2; no firm D call. Trimming pared 1 base from V and 5 bases from J, leaving 15 bases between. CDR1 and CDR2 (germline): SGHKS, YYEKEE (reference sequence). The CDR3 loop spans 15 amino acids. CDR3 sequence reads: CASSLKLPAWYGYTF. The CDR3 DNA is TGTGCCAGCAGCTTGAAACTGCCGGCTTGGTATGGCTACACCTTC.

The chain has TRBV7-3 and TRBJ2-2, with D possibly matching TRBD1 (5 bases). V was trimmed by 2 bases and J by 6 bases, leaving 10 bases between them. This CDR3 is 14 amino acids long. CDR1 and CDR2 (germline): SGHTA, FQGTGA. The CDR3 here is CASSLAGMSGELFF. In nucleotides, the CDR3 is TGTGCCAGCAGCTTAGCAGGGATGTCCGGGGAGCTGTTTTTT.

This sequence joins TRBV7-9 and TRBJ1-5; perhaps TRBD1 as D (6 bases). In germline, CDR1 is SEHNR, CDR2 FQNEAQ (reference sequence). Trimming removed 5 bases from V and 4 bases from J, with 12 bases in between. This CDR3 contains 14 residues. The CDR3 protein is CASSPGQANQPQHF. The DNA for the CDR3 is TGTGCCAGCAGCCCGGGACAAGCAAATCAGCCCCAGCATTTT.